The clone carrying this T cell receptor (beta chain) was recorded once. Measured with immunoSEQ multiplex PCR; TCRdb has only the in-frame clones, and not every one. The sample records some 300,000 clones, 86% being singletons. The Seattle site enrolled patients during active infection and followed them longitudinally. Trimming pared 1 base from V and 2 bases from J, leaving 10 bases between. Germline V CDR1 and CDR2: MGHRA, YSYEKL. CDR3 size: 15 residues. This sample was taken from a study of blood T cell repertoires in COVID-19. Overall study context: The United States, Italy and Spain supplied acute and convalescent COVID-19 samples.

The chain employs TRBV4-1 and TRBJ2-3, with a weak D call TRBD2 (5 bases). Sequencing used peripheral blood. The TCR comes from a woman aged 70-85 years with COVID-19, enrolled during active disease. The CDR3, as DNA: TGCGCCAGCAGCCAAGGGGGAGACTACACAGATACGCAGTATTTT. Its protein is CASSQGGDYTDTQYF.